What follows are 23 T cell receptor beta chains derived from one specimen sequenced in a study of response to subunit inactivated influenza vaccine (dated by TCRdb to the late 2010s). The method behind the library was RT-PCR. For sequencing, an Illumina HiSeq 2500 was employed. TCRdb handled the public reads itself, with Q25 trimming in fastp and clone calling in MiXCR, and kept productive beta chains. All rows with the same CDR3 protein become a single entry with the most common DNA and genes. Present in this sample are 450,000 to 550,000 distinct CDR3 sequences, around 25% of which were seen just once. The ten largest make up around 2% of the sample. This material consisted of CD4+ T cells sorted from PBMCs, taken about 5 days after vaccination. The receptors shown here come from a man between 45 and 60 years old who received an inactivated influenza vaccine. Donor details come from another sample of the same person, matched by shared clones.

The CDR3 sequence: CSARDTRGEGEKLFF. CDR3 in DNA: TGCAGTGCTAGAGATACCCGGGGAGAGGGGGAAAAACTGTTTTTT. The chain combines TRBV20-1 with TRBJ1-4, with a weak D call TRBD1 (5 bases). V shed 0 bases and J shed 8 bases, with 16 bases lying between them. Germline assignment: CDR1 DFQATT and CDR2 SNEGSKA (reference sequence). The CDR3 runs 15 residues.

This clonotype was observed a few times. V gene TRBV10-3 combines with J gene TRBJ2-1; weak D call: TRBD2 (6 bases). The CDR3 covers 16 residues. The germline V and J ends were trimmed by 2 bases and 6 bases, with 17 bases remaining between them. Germline CDR1 reads ENHRY; CDR2 reads SYGVKD. This CDR3 is CAISERGGGAGNEQFF. The CDR3 DNA sequence: TGTGCCATCAGTGAGCGGGGAGGAGGGGCAGGCAATGAGCAGTTCTTC.

The rearrangement links TRBV29-1 to TRBJ2-1; 7 bases align to TRBD1. Germline values: CDR1 SQVTM, CDR2 ANQGSEA. The CDR3 contains 13 residues. The V segment lost 3 bases and the J segment 9 bases; nucleotides outside the gene matches: 8. The CDR3 protein is CSVDEGAIGEQFF. The CDR3 DNA sequence: TGCAGCGTTGATGAGGGGGCGATTGGTGAGCAGTTCTTC.

The V call is TRBV5-1, the J call TRBJ2-5, with no clear D. This CDR3 region has 13 residues. Trimming removed 5 bases from V and 5 bases from J, with 13 bases in between. Germline V gene sequence: CDR1 SGHRS, CDR2 YFSETQ. Here the CDR3 reads CASSWGSGETQYF. The CDR3, as DNA: TGCGCCAGCAGTTGGGGATCTGGGGAGACCCAGTACTTC.

In its sample, this clonotype was seen once. This rearrangement joins TRBV28 to TRBJ2-7; perhaps D is TRBD1 or TRBD2 (5 bases each). This CDR3 is 12 amino acids long. Germline V gene data show CDR1 as MDHEN and CDR2 as SYDVKM. The V end lost 3 bases, the J end lost 11 bases, and 14 bases lay between the germline ends. CDR3 coding DNA: TGTGCCAGCAGTTTCGCCGGGACGAGTGAGTACTTC. Translating gives CASSFAGTSEYF.

The chain uses TRBV11-2 and TRBJ1-1, with no clear D. V was pared by 1 base and J by 2 bases, with 8 bases between. This CDR3 region has 14 residues. Germline lookup yields CDR1 SGHAT and CDR2 FQNNGV. CDR3 coding DNA: TGTGCCAGCAGCTTAGTTCCAGATAACACTGAAGCTTTCTTT. Its translation is CASSLVPDNTEAFF.

This clonotype was counted only a few times. The J gene is TRBJ2-2, the V gene TRBV4-1; 9 bases agree with TRBD2. Germline V lookup: CDR1 MGHRA, CDR2 YSYEKL. This CDR3 region has 18 residues. The V gene end was trimmed by 5 bases and the J gene end by 1 base; junction bases not matched to a gene: 11. In DNA form, the CDR3 reads TGCGCCAGCAGCTCACCACGTAGCGGGGGAGAGAACACCGGGGAGCTGTTTTTT. Its translation is CASSSPRSGGENTGELFF.

This clonotype was detected a few times. The chain has TRBV15 and TRBJ2-1, with D possibly being TRBD2 (5 bases). From germline, CDR1 is LNHNV and CDR2 YYDKDF (reference sequence). The CDR3 length is 15 residues. V lost 0 bases to trimming and J lost 9 bases, with 15 bases between them. CDR3 bases: TGTGCCACCAGCAGAGATCAAAGACCCGAGGGTGAGCAGTTCTTC. It specifies CATSRDQRPEGEQFF.

Only a few counts were recorded for this clonotype. V usage is TRBV3-1 and J usage is TRBJ1-2; D might be TRBD1 (5 bases). Per germline, CDR1 LGHDT and CDR2 YNNKEL (reference sequence). With 2 bases removed from V and 3 bases from J, the gap between germline ends came to 10 bases. The CDR3 consists of 14 residues. CDR3 DNA sequence: TGTGCCAGCAGCCAACTTACAGGAGACTATGGCTACACCTTC. It encodes CASSQLTGDYGYTF.

V gene TRBV5-1 combines with J gene TRBJ2-7, with D tentatively TRBD1 (5 bases). Germline V CDR1 and CDR2: SGHRS, YFSETQ. Trimming shortened V by 4 bases and J by 3 bases, and 11 bases separated the two germline ends. The CDR3 spans 13 residues. The CDR3 here is CASSAQGGYEQYF. CDR3 bases: TGCGCCAGCAGCGCGCAGGGTGGCTACGAGCAGTACTTC.

The rearrangement joins TRBV5-1 to TRBJ2-4; 7 bases fit TRBD1. V lost 1 base, J lost 4 bases, and 11 bases stayed unmatched. The CDR3 totals 17 residues. The germline V gene encodes CDR1 SGHRS and CDR2 YFSETQ. CDR3 DNA sequence: TGCGCCAGCAGCTTGTTTTTGCGACAGGGCGCGAAAAACATTCAGTACTTC. Amino acid sequence: CASSLFLRQGAKNIQYF.

This chain links TRBV20-1 with TRBJ1-4, with D perhaps matching TRBD1 (5 bases). Germline-derived CDR1 and CDR2 are DFQATT and SNEGSKA (reference sequence). Trimming removed 5 bases at V and 0 bases at J, with 10 bases between. This CDR3 is built from 14 residues. The CDR3 DNA sequence: TGCAGTGCTGGGGAGACAGCAACTAATGAAAAACTGTTTTTT. Protein sequence: CSAGETATNEKLFF.

This clonotype was detected only a few times. The rearrangement joins TRBV20-1 to TRBJ2-1, with 11 bases matching TRBD1. V was pared by 6 bases and J by 6 bases, with 10 bases of the junction left unmatched. This CDR3 region has 15 residues. Germline V gives CDR1 DFQATT, CDR2 SNEGSKA (reference sequence). The chain's CDR3 is CSANGQGAVLNEQFF. CDR3 in DNA: TGCAGTGCCAACGGACAGGGGGCCGTCCTCAATGAGCAGTTCTTC.

This clonotype turned up a few times. CDR3 residues: CSADRDGPYEQYF. DNA for the CDR3: TGCAGTGCGGACCGGGACGGTCCCTACGAGCAGTACTTC. This chain joins TRBV20-1 and TRBJ2-7; the D call may be TRBD1 or TRBD2 (5 bases each). V lost 6 bases, J lost 2 bases, and 14 bases lay in between. Germline V gene lookup returns CDR1 DFQATT and CDR2 SNEGSKA (reference sequence). This CDR3 has 13 residues.

This clonotype was found a few times. The CDR3 bases are TGTGCCAGCAGCCCGACCCCCGCGGAGACCCAGTACTTC. Protein: CASSPTPAETQYF. The chain couples TRBV12-3 or TRBV12-4 to TRBJ2-5; D uncertain. The CDR3 extends over 13 amino acids. Trimming shortened V by 6 bases and J by 5 bases, and 13 bases separated the two germline ends.

The rearrangement links TRBV7-6 to TRBJ2-6; D may correspond to TRBD1 or TRBD2 (5 bases each). The CDR3 is 18 residues long. Germline V gives CDR1 SGHVS, CDR2 FNYEAQ. V was trimmed by 0 bases and J by 0 bases, leaving 12 bases between them. The CDR3 spells CASSLASGTVSGANVLTF. The CDR3 DNA sequence: TGTGCCAGCAGCTTAGCCTCCGGGACGGTCTCTGGGGCCAACGTCCTGACTTTC.

This sequence joins TRBV5-1 and TRBJ2-5; D might be TRBD1 (6 bases). This CDR3 comprises 14 residues. The germline CDR1 and CDR2 sequences are SGHRS and YFSETQ. Between the trimmed V and J ends, which lost 5 bases and 0 bases, there was a span of 11 bases. Written as DNA, the CDR3 is TGCGCCAGCAGGGCCGGGACAAACCAAGAGACCCAGTACTTC. As protein: CASRAGTNQETQYF.

This clonotype was recorded many times. V gene TRBV7-9 combines with J gene TRBJ2-3; TRBD2 aligns across 10 bases. This CDR3 contains 17 residues. Germline V gives CDR1 SEHNR, CDR2 FQNEAQ (reference sequence). V was pared by 5 bases and J by 3 bases, with 11 bases of the junction left unmatched. The CDR3 reads CASSPWRLAGFTDTQYF. The DNA for the CDR3 is TGTGCCAGCAGCCCATGGAGACTAGCGGGTTTTACAGATACGCAGTATTTT.

This chain links TRBV10-2 with TRBJ2-3; D uncertain. Deletions cut 7 bases from V and 8 bases from J, with 19 bases between. The CDR3 has 14 amino acids. Germline CDR1 is WSHSY and CDR2 is SAAADI. This chain's CDR3 is CASTDTVLVATQYF. As DNA, the CDR3 is TGCGCCAGCACCGACACAGTCCTCGTTGCTACGCAGTATTTT.

V is TRBV7-2 and J is TRBJ2-3; no clear D. The CDR3 loop spans 14 amino acids. V was cut by 4 bases and J by 3 bases, with 11 bases left in between. Looked up from germline, CDR1 is SGHTA and CDR2 is FQGNSA. The CDR3 loop reads CASSYLQRTDTQYF. The CDR3 bases are TGTGCCAGCAGCTACCTACAAAGAACAGATACGCAGTATTTT.

This sequence joins TRBV10-3 and TRBJ2-3, with 10 bases lining up with TRBD1. CDR1 ENHRY and CDR2 SYGVKD come from the germline V gene. The CDR3 has 15 amino acids. The V gene end was trimmed by 6 bases and the J gene end by 4 bases; junction bases not matched to a gene: 7. CDR3 sequence reads: CAIRRDRGTSDTQYF. The CDR3 coding sequence is TGTGCCATCAGAAGGGACAGGGGAACTTCAGATACGCAGTATTTT.

In its sample, this clonotype was seen a few times. The CDR3 loop is CASSDLGTGTYEQYF. The CDR3 bases are TGTGCCAGCAGTGATCTCGGGACAGGTACCTACGAGCAGTACTTC. This rearrangement joins TRBV6-2 or TRBV6-3 to TRBJ2-7; 8 bases are shared with TRBD1. From germline, CDR1 is MNHEY and CDR2 SVGEGT. Trimming took 5 bases from V and 2 from J; bases not matched to a gene: 8. The CDR3 loop spans 15 amino acids.

V gene TRBV15 combines with J gene TRBJ2-2; unclear D gene. The CDR3 is 16 residues long. The V and J ends lost 1 base and 3 bases respectively, with 12 bases between them. Germline V lookup: CDR1 LNHNV, CDR2 YYDKDF (reference sequence). The CDR3 DNA is TGTGCCACCAGCAGAGCTAAGGCAGGTGACACCGGGGAGCTGTTTTTT. Protein: CATSRAKAGDTGELFF.